This TCR beta chain came from a study of CD8+ T cells in alopecia areata. About the research overall: Treated patients were given oral tofacitinib, which was dosed at 5 to 10 mg twice daily.

Broader study findings: Sequencing of scalp tissue also captures the resident alphabeta T cells of normal skin.

The treatment here: oral pan-JAK inhibitor, 5-10 mg twice daily. Only one count was recorded for this clone. Antigen specificity is unknown. The V and J ends lost 0 bases and 6 bases, in that order; junction bases with no gene match: 1. This CDR3 contains 13 residues. Germline V gene lookup returns CDR1 SGHRS and CDR2 YFSETQ. It was cDNA, reverse transcribed from extracted RNA, that served as the sequencing template. Sequencing was performed with immunoSEQ multiplex PCR; in TCRdb, only in-frame clones are kept and a portion is missing. The table shows 250,000 to 300,000 clones, with 55% to 70% occurring only once.

The sample here was CD4+ T cells sorted from blood, taken at week 24, from a patient treated with tofacitinib. The V gene is TRBV5-1, the J gene TRBJ1-2; 8 nucleotides agree with TRBD1. This clonotype was sampled from a human donor with alopecia areata. This chain's CDR3 is CASSLDRGDGYTF. Here the CDR3 DNA reads TGCGCCAGCAGCTTGGACAGGGGGGATGGCTACACCTTC.